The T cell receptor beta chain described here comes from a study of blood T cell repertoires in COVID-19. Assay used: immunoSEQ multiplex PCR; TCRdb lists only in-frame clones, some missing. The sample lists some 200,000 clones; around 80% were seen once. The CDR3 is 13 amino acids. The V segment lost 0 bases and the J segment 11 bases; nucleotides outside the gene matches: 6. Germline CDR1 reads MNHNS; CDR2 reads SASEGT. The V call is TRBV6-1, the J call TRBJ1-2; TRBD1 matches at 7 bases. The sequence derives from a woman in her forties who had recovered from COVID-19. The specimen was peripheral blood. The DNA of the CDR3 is TGTGCCAGCAGTGAAGCGGGGGGACAGAGTTACACCTTC. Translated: CASSEAGGQSYTF.